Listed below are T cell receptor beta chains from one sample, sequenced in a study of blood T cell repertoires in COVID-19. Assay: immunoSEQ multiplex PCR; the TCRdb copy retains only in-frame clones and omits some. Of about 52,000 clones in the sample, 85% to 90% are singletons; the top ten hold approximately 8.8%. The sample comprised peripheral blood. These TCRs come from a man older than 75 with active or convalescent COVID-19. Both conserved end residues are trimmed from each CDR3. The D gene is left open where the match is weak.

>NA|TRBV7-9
ASSSRVNTEAF
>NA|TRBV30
AWGRSYEQY
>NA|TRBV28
ASSLGNTEAF
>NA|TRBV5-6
ASSLGGRGDTQY
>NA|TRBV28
ASSRMELATTDTQY
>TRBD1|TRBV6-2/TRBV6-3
ASSSDRQGEAF
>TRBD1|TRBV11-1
ASSLGQHYTEAF
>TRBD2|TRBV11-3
ASSPLAGTYGQY
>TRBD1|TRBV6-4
ASRDRVNTGELF
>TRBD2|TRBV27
ASTSYLAGGDNEQF